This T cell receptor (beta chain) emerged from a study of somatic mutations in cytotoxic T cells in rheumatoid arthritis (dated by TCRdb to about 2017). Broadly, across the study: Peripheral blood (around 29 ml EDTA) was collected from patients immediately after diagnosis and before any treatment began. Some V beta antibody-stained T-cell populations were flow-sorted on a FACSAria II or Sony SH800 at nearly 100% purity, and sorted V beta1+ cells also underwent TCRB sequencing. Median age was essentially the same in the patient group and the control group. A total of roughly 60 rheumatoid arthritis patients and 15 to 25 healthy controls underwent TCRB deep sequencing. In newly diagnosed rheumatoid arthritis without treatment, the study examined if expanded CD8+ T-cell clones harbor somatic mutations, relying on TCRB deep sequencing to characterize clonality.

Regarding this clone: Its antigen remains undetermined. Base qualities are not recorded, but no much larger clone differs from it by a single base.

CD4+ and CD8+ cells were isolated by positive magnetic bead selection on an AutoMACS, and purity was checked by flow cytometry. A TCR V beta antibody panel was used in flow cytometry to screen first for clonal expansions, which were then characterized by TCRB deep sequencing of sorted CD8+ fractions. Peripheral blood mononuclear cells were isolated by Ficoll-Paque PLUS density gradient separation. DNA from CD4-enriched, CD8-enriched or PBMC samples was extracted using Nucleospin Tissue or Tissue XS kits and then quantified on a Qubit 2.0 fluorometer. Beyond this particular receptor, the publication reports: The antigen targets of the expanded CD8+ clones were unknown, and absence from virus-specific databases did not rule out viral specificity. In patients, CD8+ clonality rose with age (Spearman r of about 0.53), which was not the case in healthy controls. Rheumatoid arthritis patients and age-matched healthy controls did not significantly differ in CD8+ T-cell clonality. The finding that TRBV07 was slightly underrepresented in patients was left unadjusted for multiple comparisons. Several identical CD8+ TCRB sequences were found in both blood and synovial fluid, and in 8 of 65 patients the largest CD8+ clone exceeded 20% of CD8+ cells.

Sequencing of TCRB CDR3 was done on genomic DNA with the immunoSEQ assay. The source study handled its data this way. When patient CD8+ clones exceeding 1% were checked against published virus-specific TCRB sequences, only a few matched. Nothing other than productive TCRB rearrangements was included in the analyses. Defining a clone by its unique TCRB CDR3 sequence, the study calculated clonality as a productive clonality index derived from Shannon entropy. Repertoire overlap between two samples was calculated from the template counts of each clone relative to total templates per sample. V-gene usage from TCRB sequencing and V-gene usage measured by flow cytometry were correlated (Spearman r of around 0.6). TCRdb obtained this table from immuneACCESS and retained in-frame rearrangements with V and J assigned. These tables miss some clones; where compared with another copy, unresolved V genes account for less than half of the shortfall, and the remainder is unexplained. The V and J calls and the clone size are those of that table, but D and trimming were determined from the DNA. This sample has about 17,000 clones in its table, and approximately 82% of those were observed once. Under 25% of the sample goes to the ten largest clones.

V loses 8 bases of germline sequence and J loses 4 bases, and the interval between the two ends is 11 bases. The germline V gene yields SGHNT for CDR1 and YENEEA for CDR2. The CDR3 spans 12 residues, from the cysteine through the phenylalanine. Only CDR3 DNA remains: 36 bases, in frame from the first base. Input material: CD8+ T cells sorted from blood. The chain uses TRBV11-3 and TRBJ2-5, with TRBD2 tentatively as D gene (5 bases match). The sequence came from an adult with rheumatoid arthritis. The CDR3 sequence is CASGEFGETQYF. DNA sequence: TGTGCCAGCGGGGAGTTTGGAGAGACCCAGTACTTC.